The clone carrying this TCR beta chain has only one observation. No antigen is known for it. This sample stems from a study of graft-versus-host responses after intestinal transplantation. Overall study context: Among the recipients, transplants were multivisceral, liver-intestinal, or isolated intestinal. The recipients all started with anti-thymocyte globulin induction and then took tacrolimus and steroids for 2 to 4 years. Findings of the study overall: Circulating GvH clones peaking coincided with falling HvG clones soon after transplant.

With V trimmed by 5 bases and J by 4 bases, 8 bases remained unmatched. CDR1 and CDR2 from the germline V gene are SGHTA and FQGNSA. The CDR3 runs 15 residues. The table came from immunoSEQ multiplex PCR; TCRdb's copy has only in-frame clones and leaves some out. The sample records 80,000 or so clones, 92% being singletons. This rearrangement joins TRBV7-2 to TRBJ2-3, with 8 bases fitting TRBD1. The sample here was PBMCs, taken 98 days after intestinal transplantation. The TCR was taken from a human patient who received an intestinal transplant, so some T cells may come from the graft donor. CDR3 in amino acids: CASSVTGEGADTQYF. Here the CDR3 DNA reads TGTGCCAGCAGCGTGACAGGGGAAGGGGCAGATACGCAGTATTTT.